These T cell receptor beta chains were read from a single sample in a study of cytotoxic CD8 clonotypes in ibrutinib-treated CLL. Repertoires were generated with immunoSEQ multiplex PCR, while TCRdb's copy carries only in-frame clones and drops some. The sample gives about 76,000 clones, roughly 86% of which show up once; 5.4% is in the top ten. Sequencing was performed on PBMCs, taken before ibrutinib treatment. The receptor set was obtained from a human donor with chronic lymphocytic leukemia. Both conserved end residues are part of each CDR3. The order of the fields is J gene, V gene, clone size, D gene, CDR3 protein, CDR3 DNA. D genes are given only for firm matches. Size is omitted from some rows. Given values are once, few, many or a class for expanded clones.

J gene: TRBJ1-5
V gene: TRBV19
clone size: many
D gene: TRBD1
CDR3 protein: CASSMGQGAVQPQHF
CDR3 DNA: TGTGCCAGTAGTATGGGGCAGGGGGCCGTGCAGCCCCAGCATTTT

J gene: TRBJ2-3
V gene: TRBV29-1
clone size: NA
D gene: TRBD2
CDR3 protein: CSVDSGRATDTQYF
CDR3 DNA: TGCAGCGTTGACAGCGGGAGGGCTACAGATACGCAGTATTTT

J gene: TRBJ1-1
V gene: TRBV5-1
clone size: NA
D gene: TRBD1
CDR3 protein: CASRWDRNTEAFF
CDR3 DNA: TGCGCCAGCAGGTGGGACAGGAACACTGAAGCTTTCTTT

J gene: TRBJ1-1
V gene: TRBV9
clone size: once
D gene: TRBD1
CDR3 protein: CASSGNRGNTEAFF
CDR3 DNA: TGTGCCAGCAGCGGAAACAGGGGGAACACTGAAGCTTTCTTT

J gene: TRBJ2-1
V gene: TRBV10-3
clone size: NA
D gene: TRBD1
CDR3 protein: CATETGTQDEQFF
CDR3 DNA: TGTGCCACCGAGACAGGGACACAGGATGAGCAGTTCTTC

J gene: TRBJ2-1
V gene: TRBV18
clone size: NA
D gene: TRBD2
CDR3 protein: CASTASVAGEQFF
CDR3 DNA: TGTGCCAGCACCGCATCCGTAGCGGGTGAGCAGTTCTTC

J gene: TRBJ2-3
V gene: TRBV5-4
clone size: NA
D gene: NA
CDR3 protein: CASSLGRDRSTDTQYF
CDR3 DNA: TGTGCCAGCAGCTTGGGTCGGGACCGTAGCACAGATACGCAGTATTTT

J gene: TRBJ2-7
V gene: TRBV7-9
clone size: NA
D gene: TRBD1
CDR3 protein: CASSLVTGGPYEQYF
CDR3 DNA: TGTGCCAGCAGCTTAGTTACAGGGGGGCCCTACGAGCAGTACTTC

J gene: TRBJ1-2
V gene: TRBV7-3
clone size: NA
D gene: TRBD1
CDR3 protein: CASSLGQGALSYTF
CDR3 DNA: TGTGCCAGCAGCTTGGGACAGGGGGCACTTAGCTACACCTTC

J gene: TRBJ2-3
V gene: TRBV7-2
clone size: NA
D gene: NA
CDR3 protein: CASSLDADTQYF
CDR3 DNA: TGTGCCAGCAGCTTAGATGCAGATACGCAGTATTTT

J gene: TRBJ1-2
V gene: TRBV10-3
clone size: NA
D gene: NA
CDR3 protein: CAISEYNSYGYTF
CDR3 DNA: TGTGCCATCAGTGAGTATAACTCCTATGGCTACACCTTC

J gene: TRBJ2-7
V gene: TRBV7-9
clone size: NA
D gene: TRBD1
CDR3 protein: CASSPRQGAYEQYF
CDR3 DNA: TGTGCCAGCAGCCCGCGACAGGGGGCCTACGAGCAGTACTTC

J gene: TRBJ2-2
V gene: TRBV11-3
clone size: NA
D gene: TRBD2
CDR3 protein: CASSALAGGVGELFF
CDR3 DNA: TGTGCCAGCAGCGCCCTAGCGGGAGGGGTCGGGGAGCTGTTTTTT

J gene: TRBJ1-2
V gene: TRBV5-6
clone size: once
D gene: NA
CDR3 protein: CASSLGSGDGYTF
CDR3 DNA: TGTGCCAGCAGCTTGGGGTCAGGGGATGGCTACACCTTC

J gene: TRBJ2-3
V gene: TRBV5-6
clone size: NA
D gene: NA
CDR3 protein: CASRGKGLFTDTQYF
CDR3 DNA: TGTGCCAGCAGAGGGAAGGGGCTCTTCACAGATACGCAGTATTTT

J gene: TRBJ2-1
V gene: TRBV13
clone size: NA
D gene: NA
CDR3 protein: CASSFKFLVGSHLSDEQFF
CDR3 DNA: TGTGCCAGCAGCTTCAAGTTCCTAGTAGGGAGTCACCTTAGCGATGAGCAGTTCTTC

J gene: TRBJ2-1
V gene: TRBV30
clone size: NA
D gene: NA
CDR3 protein: CACPSGLHNEQFF
CDR3 DNA: TGTGCCTGTCCATCAGGGCTACACAATGAGCAGTTCTTC

J gene: TRBJ1-5
V gene: TRBV11-1
clone size: NA
D gene: NA
CDR3 protein: CASSLDWGGAQPQHF
CDR3 DNA: TGTGCCAGCAGCTTAGATTGGGGCGGGGCTCAGCCCCAGCATTTT

J gene: TRBJ1-4
V gene: TRBV27
clone size: few
D gene: TRBD1
CDR3 protein: CASSSGQGTEKLFF
CDR3 DNA: TGTGCCAGCAGTTCGGGACAGGGGACTGAAAAACTGTTTTTT

J gene: TRBJ2-1
V gene: TRBV30
clone size: NA
D gene: TRBD1
CDR3 protein: CAWTPDRGLYNEQFF
CDR3 DNA: TGTGCCTGGACTCCGGACAGGGGGTTGTACAATGAGCAGTTCTTC

J gene: TRBJ1-1
V gene: TRBV23-1
clone size: NA
D gene: TRBD1
CDR3 protein: CASSLKRAWTGGLTEAFF
CDR3 DNA: TGCGCCAGCAGTCTAAAGCGGGCTTGGACAGGGGGCCTCACTGAAGCTTTCTTT

J gene: TRBJ2-7
V gene: TRBV28
clone size: few
D gene: NA
CDR3 protein: CASSLYGSPYEQYF
CDR3 DNA: TGTGCCAGCAGTTTATACGGATCCCCCTACGAGCAGTACTTC

J gene: TRBJ1-2
V gene: TRBV5-1
clone size: NA
D gene: TRBD1
CDR3 protein: CASSLGDRDGYTF
CDR3 DNA: TGCGCCAGCAGCTTAGGCGACAGGGATGGCTACACCTTC

J gene: TRBJ2-3
V gene: TRBV7-7
clone size: NA
D gene: TRBD2
CDR3 protein: CASSFSGATDTQYF
CDR3 DNA: TGTGCCAGCAGCTTTAGCGGGGCCACAGATACGCAGTATTTT

J gene: TRBJ2-3
V gene: TRBV30
clone size: NA
D gene: NA
CDR3 protein: CPGGPSTDTQYF
CDR3 DNA: TGCCCCGGGGGGCCTAGCACAGATACGCAGTATTTT

J gene: TRBJ2-7
V gene: TRBV7-6
clone size: NA
D gene: NA
CDR3 protein: CASSPFRVASSYEQYF
CDR3 DNA: TGTGCCAGCAGCCCGTTCCGGGTAGCGAGCTCCTACGAGCAGTACTTC

J gene: TRBJ1-1
V gene: TRBV7-9
clone size: once
D gene: NA
CDR3 protein: CASSLVGQGRDTEAFF
CDR3 DNA: TGTGCCAGCAGCTTAGTGGGTCAGGGTCGGGACACTGAAGCTTTCTTT

J gene: TRBJ1-4
V gene: TRBV6-6
clone size: NA
D gene: TRBD1
CDR3 protein: CASSRDRPNEKLFF
CDR3 DNA: TGTGCCAGCAGCCGGGACAGGCCGAATGAAAAACTGTTTTTT

J gene: TRBJ1-3
V gene: TRBV5-6
clone size: NA
D gene: TRBD1
CDR3 protein: CASSHRDRGRGNTIYF
CDR3 DNA: TGTGCCAGCAGTCACCGGGACAGGGGGCGGGGAAACACCATATATTTT

J gene: TRBJ1-4
V gene: TRBV18
clone size: few
D gene: NA
CDR3 protein: CASSPIQDRTNEKLFF
CDR3 DNA: TGTGCCAGCTCACCAATCCAAGACAGAACTAATGAAAAACTGTTTTTT

J gene: TRBJ1-2
V gene: TRBV19
clone size: NA
D gene: TRBD1
CDR3 protein: CASIAAGQEYGYTF
CDR3 DNA: TGTGCCAGTATAGCCGCGGGACAGGAGTATGGCTACACCTTC

J gene: TRBJ1-4
V gene: TRBV9
clone size: NA
D gene: NA
CDR3 protein: CASSRGTPTDEKLFF
CDR3 DNA: TGTGCCAGCAGCCGTGGTACCCCGACGGATGAAAAACTGTTTTTT

J gene: TRBJ2-4
V gene: TRBV11-3
clone size: NA
D gene: NA
CDR3 protein: CASSTLAKNIQYF
CDR3 DNA: TGTGCCAGCAGCACCCTAGCCAAAAACATTCAGTACTTC

J gene: TRBJ2-2
V gene: TRBV6-1
clone size: NA
D gene: TRBD1
CDR3 protein: CASSSGTGNTGELFF
CDR3 DNA: TGTGCCAGCAGTTCCGGGACAGGGAACACCGGGGAGCTGTTTTTT

J gene: TRBJ2-7
V gene: TRBV5-3
clone size: NA
D gene: NA
CDR3 protein: CARRRPSWTIYEQYF
CDR3 DNA: TGTGCCAGACGCCGGCCAAGCTGGACGATCTACGAGCAGTACTTC

J gene: TRBJ2-7
V gene: TRBV11-2
clone size: NA
D gene: TRBD1
CDR3 protein: CASSSGTGPYEQYF
CDR3 DNA: TGTGCCAGCAGTTCCGGGACAGGCCCCTACGAGCAGTACTTC

J gene: TRBJ1-5
V gene: TRBV18
clone size: once
D gene: NA
CDR3 protein: CASSPPGDNQPQHF
CDR3 DNA: TGTGCCAGCTCACCGCCAGGTGACAATCAGCCCCAGCATTTT

J gene: TRBJ1-3
V gene: TRBV27
clone size: few
D gene: NA
CDR3 protein: CASSNTGFGNTIYF
CDR3 DNA: TGTGCCAGCAGTAATACAGGGTTTGGAAACACCATATATTTT

J gene: TRBJ2-7
V gene: TRBV6-5
clone size: NA
D gene: NA
CDR3 protein: CASSRDRARYEQYF
CDR3 DNA: TGTGCCAGCAGTCGGGACCGAGCCCGTTACGAGCAGTACTTC

J gene: TRBJ2-1
V gene: TRBV5-1
clone size: NA
D gene: NA
CDR3 protein: CASSLPRSPGVYNEQFF
CDR3 DNA: TGCGCCAGCAGCTTGCCCAGGTCCCCCGGGGTCTACAATGAGCAGTTCTTC

J gene: TRBJ1-3
V gene: TRBV5-1
clone size: NA
D gene: NA
CDR3 protein: CASSFSRGAGGNTIYF
CDR3 DNA: TGCGCCAGCAGCTTCAGCAGGGGAGCTGGTGGAAACACCATATATTTT

J gene: TRBJ1-5
V gene: TRBV19
clone size: NA
D gene: NA
CDR3 protein: CASRIQGYDNQPQHF
CDR3 DNA: TGTGCCAGTAGAATACAGGGTTATGACAATCAGCCCCAGCATTTT

J gene: TRBJ1-1
V gene: TRBV7-6
clone size: NA
D gene: NA
CDR3 protein: CASSLDREGERSIVPEAFF
CDR3 DNA: TGTGCCAGCAGCTTAGATAGGGAGGGGGAGCGCTCGATAGTCCCTGAAGCTTTCTTT

J gene: TRBJ2-1
V gene: TRBV6-1
clone size: NA
D gene: TRBD1
CDR3 protein: CASRPLDSRGLEQFF
CDR3 DNA: TGTGCCAGCAGACCGCTGGACTCCAGGGGGTTGGAGCAGTTCTTC

J gene: TRBJ2-7
V gene: TRBV6-5
clone size: NA
D gene: TRBD2
CDR3 protein: CASSLNSGPSSYEQYF
CDR3 DNA: TGTGCCAGCAGTTTGAATAGCGGGCCGAGCTCCTACGAGCAGTACTTC

J gene: TRBJ1-2
V gene: TRBV6-6
clone size: NA
D gene: NA
CDR3 protein: CASIGETFDYGYTF
CDR3 DNA: TGTGCCAGCATTGGGGAGACCTTTGACTATGGCTACACCTTC

J gene: TRBJ1-2
V gene: TRBV27
clone size: NA
D gene: TRBD1
CDR3 protein: CASSSTGQGPRTNYGYTF
CDR3 DNA: TGTGCCAGCAGTTCCACGGGACAGGGGCCCCGAACTAACTATGGCTACACCTTC

J gene: TRBJ2-5
V gene: TRBV29-1
clone size: NA
D gene: TRBD1
CDR3 protein: CSVGQGSFQETQYF
CDR3 DNA: TGCAGCGTTGGACAGGGATCTTTTCAGGAGACCCAGTACTTC

J gene: TRBJ2-1
V gene: TRBV7-8
clone size: NA
D gene: TRBD2
CDR3 protein: CASSLEGSGRYYNEQFF
CDR3 DNA: TGTGCCAGCAGCTTAGAAGGTAGCGGGAGATACTACAATGAGCAGTTCTTC

J gene: TRBJ2-7
V gene: TRBV7-6
clone size: NA
D gene: TRBD2
CDR3 protein: CASSLETSGRAREQYF
CDR3 DNA: TGTGCCAGCAGCTTAGAAACTAGCGGGAGGGCCCGCGAGCAGTACTTC

J gene: TRBJ2-3
V gene: TRBV7-9
clone size: NA
D gene: NA
CDR3 protein: CASRYDRISDTQYF
CDR3 DNA: TGTGCCAGCAGATACGACAGGATCTCAGATACGCAGTATTTT

J gene: TRBJ2-1
V gene: TRBV5-4
clone size: NA
D gene: TRBD2
CDR3 protein: CASSSGTSLFNEQFF
CDR3 DNA: TGTGCCAGCAGCTCCGGGACTAGCCTATTCAATGAGCAGTTCTTC

J gene: TRBJ1-5
V gene: TRBV28
clone size: NA
D gene: NA
CDR3 protein: CASRATGTILTSNQPQHF
CDR3 DNA: TGTGCCAGCAGGGCAACTGGGACAATATTAACGAGCAATCAGCCCCAGCATTTT

J gene: TRBJ1-1
V gene: TRBV11-2
clone size: NA
D gene: NA
CDR3 protein: CASSAGRGGTEAFF
CDR3 DNA: TGTGCCAGCAGCGCGGGCCGTGGGGGGACTGAAGCTTTCTTT

J gene: TRBJ2-1
V gene: TRBV27
clone size: NA
D gene: TRBD2
CDR3 protein: CASSIAGPGRIEQFF
CDR3 DNA: TGTGCCAGCAGTATAGCGGGTCCCGGGCGGATTGAGCAGTTCTTC

J gene: TRBJ2-7
V gene: TRBV5-1
clone size: NA
D gene: TRBD1
CDR3 protein: CASSLIQGANEQYF
CDR3 DNA: TGCGCCAGCAGCTTGATCCAGGGGGCGAACGAGCAGTACTTC

J gene: TRBJ2-2
V gene: TRBV7-7
clone size: NA
D gene: TRBD2
CDR3 protein: CASSGKENTGELFF
CDR3 DNA: TGTGCTAGCAGCGGGAAAGAGAACACCGGGGAGCTGTTTTTT

J gene: TRBJ1-1
V gene: TRBV9
clone size: NA
D gene: NA
CDR3 protein: CASSAVRNTEAFF
CDR3 DNA: TGTGCCAGCAGTGCCGTACGGAACACTGAAGCTTTCTTT

J gene: TRBJ1-1
V gene: TRBV30
clone size: once
D gene: NA
CDR3 protein: CAFAYKETEAFF
CDR3 DNA: TGTGCCTTCGCATACAAGGAGACTGAAGCTTTCTTT

J gene: TRBJ1-2
V gene: TRBV7-9
clone size: NA
D gene: NA
CDR3 protein: CASIEGTSFYGYTF
CDR3 DNA: TGTGCCAGCATCGAAGGGACGTCGTTTTATGGCTACACCTTC